The 12 T cell receptor beta chains in this list originate from one sample, sequenced in a study of T cells in women clearing cervical HPV infection. Profiling relied on immunoSEQ multiplex PCR, and the TCRdb table lists in-frame clones only, not all of them. The table for this sample gives over 25,000 clones. Material for sequencing was blood buffy coat. The receptor set was obtained from a woman between 18 and 70 years old with a cervical HPV16 infection that either progressed to CIN3+ or cleared (not recorded which).

Note on this clone: The read terminates 3 residues before the CDR3 end, so the remaining end is supplied by the germline J gene. The chain recombines TRBV19 with TRBJ2-7; 8 nucleotides agree with TRBD1. After removal of 10 bases from V and 2 bases from J, the junction contained 7 bases not matched to a gene. The length of the CDR3 is 13 residues. The germline CDR1 and CDR2 sequences are LNHDA and SQIVND (reference sequence). CDR3 DNA (partial): TGTGCCACCTCCCAGGGGGCTACCTACGAG. It translates to CATSQGATYE. The whole CDR3 is CATSQGATYEQYF.

Notes on this clone: From the germline J gene comes the end of the CDR3, since the read stops 3 residues before it. This CDR3 is also generated by other DNA sequences in the sample. The chain combines TRBV30 with TRBJ2-6; D unclear. The germline V gene has CDR1 GTSNPN and CDR2 SVGIG (reference sequence). V was pared by 4 bases and J by 0 bases, with 4 bases between. The CDR3 totals 13 residues. CDR3 residues: CAWTGSGANVLTF. Partial CDR3 DNA: TGTGCCTGGACAGGCTCTGGGGCCAACGTC.

In the case of this clone: Read sequence stops 3 residues before the CDR3 end, and the germline J gene provides the missing end. The V call is TRBV19, the J call TRBJ2-5; D is unclear. The length of the CDR3 is 15 residues. Germline V CDR1 and CDR2: LNHDA, SQIVND (reference sequence). Trimming left V 1 base short and J 2 bases short, with 11 bases between. CDR3 protein: CASSIGSQIQETQYF. The sequenced CDR3 bases are TGTGCCAGTAGTATAGGGTCACAGATTCAAGAGACC.

In regard to this clone: The read finishes 3 residues shy of the CDR3 end, and the germline J gene is used to complete it. This chain connects TRBV19 to TRBJ1-2; D ambiguous. The CDR3 is made up of 14 amino acids. CDR1 and CDR2 (germline): LNHDA, SQIVND (reference sequence). The CDR3: CASSPTSSYNDYTF. The part of the CDR3 DNA that was read is TGTGCCAGTTCGCCGACTAGCTCTTACAATGAC.

As concerns this clone: The read ends 3 residues before the CDR3 terminus; that terminus is restored from the germline J gene. The chain couples TRBV19 to TRBJ1-1, with D perhaps TRBD1 (6 bases). The length of the CDR3 is 13 residues. Trimming left V 3 bases short and J 4 bases short, with 9 bases between. Germline V lookup: CDR1 LNHDA, CDR2 SQIVND (reference sequence). The DNA read from the CDR3 is TGTGCCAGTAGTATTGACAGGCTCACTGAA. This gives the protein CASSIDRLTE. The full CDR3 is CASSIDRLTEAFF.

As for this clone: The sequenced fragment ends 3 residues before the CDR3 boundary, so the rest is inferred from the germline J gene. The chain joins TRBV29-1 to TRBJ1-6, with no clear D. The V end lost 2 bases, the J end lost 8 bases, and 13 bases lay between the germline ends. Germline V lookup: CDR1 SQVTM, CDR2 ANQGSEA. The CDR3 consists of 14 residues. CDR3 region: CSVEKRRTDSPLHF. The sequenced CDR3 bases are TGCAGCGTTGAAAAACGCAGGACTGATTCACCC. Looking up the rest from reference TRBV29-1 and TRBJ1-6 gives the full variable domain: SAVISQKPSRDICQRGTSLTIQCQVDSQVTMMFWYRQQPGQSLTLIATANQGSEATYESGFVIDKFPISRPNLTFSTLTVSNMSPEDSSIYLCSVEKRRTDSPLHFGNGTRLTVT.

A note on this clone: The sequence runs out 3 residues before the end of the CDR3; the remainder is reconstructed from the germline J gene. This chain links TRBV28 with TRBJ2-5; no firm D call. V gave up 6 bases and J gave up 5 bases, with 7 bases separating them. Germline V gene sequence: CDR1 MDHEN, CDR2 SYDVKM. This CDR3 region has 11 residues. CDR3 sequence reads: CASRGLETQYF. The part of the CDR3 DNA that was read is TGTGCCAGCAGAGGGCTGGAGACC.

With respect to this clone: The observed sequence ends 3 residues before the CDR3 terminus, with the missing tail filled in from the germline J gene. V gene TRBV2 combines with J gene TRBJ2-3; D is uncertain. This CDR3 contains 13 residues. Per the germline V gene, CDR1 is SNHLY and CDR2 is FYNNEI. The sequenced part of the CDR3 DNA is TGTGCCAGCAGTGAAGGGGTTGCCGGGACG. This encodes CASSEGVAGT. The complete CDR3 reads CASSEGVAGTQYF. Looking up the rest from reference TRBV2 and TRBJ2-3 gives the full variable domain: EPEVTQTPSHQVTQMGQEVILRCVPISNHLYFYWYRQILGQKVEFLVSFYNNEISEKSEIFDDQFSVERPDGSNFTLKIRSTKLEDSAMYFCASSEGVAGTQYFGPGTRLTVL.

A note on this clone: Read coverage stops 3 residues before the CDR3 terminus; the germline J gene supplies the remainder. This specimen includes other DNA sequences encoding the same CDR3. The V call is TRBV30, the J call TRBJ1-1; D perhaps matches TRBD1 (5 bases). Germline V gives CDR1 GTSNPN, CDR2 SVGIG (reference sequence). This CDR3 contains 13 residues. CDR3 loop: CAWSVDIQETAFF. The part of the CDR3 DNA that was read is TGTGCCTGGAGTGTGGACATACAAGAGACC.

Remarks on this clone: The read ends 3 residues early relative to the CDR3; the germline J gene fills the gap. V and J are TRBV7-9 and TRBJ2-7; perhaps TRBD2 as D (5 bases). The CDR3 is 15 amino acids. Per the germline V gene, CDR1 is SEHNR and CDR2 is FQNEAQ (reference sequence). Trimming took 5 bases from V and 2 from J, leaving 16 bases between them. This chain's CDR3 is CASSRDWVGAYEQYF. CDR3 DNA (partial): TGTGCCAGCAGCAGAGATTGGGTCGGGGCCTACGAG.

Note on this clone: The observed sequence ends 3 residues before the CDR3 terminus, with the missing tail filled in from the germline J gene. The gene calls are TRBV7-2 and TRBJ1-1; D is unresolved. Germline V gene data show CDR1 as SGHTA and CDR2 as FQGNSA. Trimming took 1 base from V and 0 from J, leaving 9 bases between them. CDR3 length equals 15 residues. CDR3 residues: CASSLVAGLNTEAFF. CDR3 DNA, as far as it was read: TGTGCCAGCAGCTTAGTTGCAGGATTGAACACTGAA.

Comment on this clone: The read ends 3 residues shy of where the CDR3 ends; the end is completed using the germline J gene. This chain joins TRBV11-2 and TRBJ2-5, with TRBD1 as a possible D gene (5 bases). CDR1 SGHAT and CDR2 FQNNGV come from the germline V gene. The CDR3 is 15 amino acids. The CDR3 region is CASSLDGQATDTQYF. The sequenced part of the CDR3 DNA is TGTGCCAGCAGCTTAGACGGGCAGGCGACAGATACC. The variable domain in full, completed from reference TRBV11-2 and TRBJ2-5, reads EAGVAQSPRYKIIEKRQSVAFWCNPISGHATLYWYQQILGQGPKLLIQFQNNGVVDDSQLPKDRFSAERLKGVDSTLKIQPAKLEDSAVYLCASSLDGQATDTQYFGPGTRLLVL.